This T cell receptor (beta chain) is from a study of cytomegalovirus exposure and HLA in healthy donors. Findings and caveats of the study: In a later analysis, HLA-associated TCR beta chains were more clonally expanded than equally common others.

In the PCR, 60 Vbeta and 13 Jbeta primers were used. Profiled with immunoSEQ multiplex PCR; TCRdb holds only in-frame clones, not every one. This table has under 200,000 clones, 60% to 80% appearing once. Notes on this clone: Its antigen remains unknown.

Trimming pared 0 bases from V and 5 bases from J, leaving 6 bases between. From germline, CDR1 is SGDLS and CDR2 YYNGEE. CDR3 length: 13 residues. The receptor comes from a woman in her 40s in good health and CMV-seropositive. Material for sequencing was PBMCs. The chain is built from TRBV9 and TRBJ2-1; D is ambiguous. The CDR3 DNA follows: TGTGCCAGCAGCGTAGGCAGGAACAATGAGCAGTTCTTC. As protein: CASSVGRNNEQFF. Filled out from reference TRBV9 and TRBJ2-1, the complete variable domain reads DSGVTQTPKHLITATGQRVTLRCSPRSGDLSVYWYQQSLDQGLQFLIQYYNGEERAKGNILERFSAQQFPDLHSELNLSSLELGDSALYFCASSVGRNNEQFFGPGTRLTVL.